This TCR beta chain originates from a study of T-cell memory formation after mild COVID-19 (dated by TCRdb to 2020 to 2022). In the study overall: Most TCR sequence clusters were specific to one of the two donors. T-cell clones expanding and contracting after mild COVID-19 in two donors were tracked by longitudinal TCRalpha and TCRbeta repertoire sequencing. The cohort was made up of two young adult volunteers, one female and one male, who were previously healthy. Broad study findings and their caveats: Contracting CD4+ clones were located mainly in the CM and EM memory subsets, whereas CD8+ clones were found to be enriched in EMRA. Clones that contracted from day 15 to 85 showed balanced CD4/CD8 phenotypes, whereas a second wave of clones that expanded from day 15 to 37 leaned towards CD4+. Some responding clones were detected in pre-infection memory, suggesting pre-existing cross-reactive memory T cells joined the SARS-CoV-2 response. SARS-CoV-2 specificity was not confirmed for the second-wave clones peaking on day 37. Only a couple of mild cases were covered in the study, and larger cohorts including severe cases with pre-infection samples were considered necessary.

Ficoll-Paque density gradient centrifugation was the method used to isolate PBMCs. As regards this clonotype: Its recognized antigen is unknown. Base qualities are not recorded, but no much larger clone differs from it by a single base.

The CDR3 goes from the cysteine to the phenylalanine over 18 residues. Of all the DNA, just the CDR3 is kept, 54 bases in frame from base 1. V is pruned by 6 bases and J by 3 bases, leaving 15 bases of the junction without a gene match. The instrument was an Illumina NovaSeq 6000. TCRalpha and TCRbeta cDNA libraries were built by 5'RACE with constant-segment primers, adding sample barcodes and unique molecular identifiers. Trizol reagent was used to extract RNA from every sample. Amplification of the libraries took two PCR steps, and the second step added a second sample barcode plus Illumina TruSeq adapters. Libraries were sequenced on an Illumina NovaSeq with 2 x 150 bp paired-end reads. The source study handled its data this way. Demultiplexing of reads and collapsing into UMI-guided consensus sequences were performed with migec v1.2.7. Using mixcr v2.1.11, the UMI consensuses were aligned to TRA and TRB V and J templates and assembled into clonotypes. A clonotype was counted as expanded or contracted only if both edgeR and NoisET called the change significant, with noise models trained on biological replicates. For edgeR calls, the cutoffs were a false discovery rate-adjusted p below 0.01 and a log2 fold-change threshold of 1. As an exploratory analysis of dynamics, PCA with hierarchical clustering was applied to max-normalized trajectories of the 1000 most abundant clonotypes. The CD4 or CD8 phenotype of responding clones was assigned using the separately sequenced CD4+ and CD8+ repertoires. TCRdb reprocessing: public reads trimmed at Q25 with fastp, clones called with MiXCR, in-frame beta chains kept. Rows merge per CDR3 protein into single entries with the most common DNA and genes. TCRdb assigned the V and J calls; the authors' analysis was not used. Within this sample are approximately 100,000 distinct CDR3 sequences, with under 15% of them counted one time only. 27% of the sample lies in the top ten.

Sequences were obtained from PBMCs or a T cell subset sorted from them (not recorded which). This clonotype was sampled from an adult woman who had mild COVID-19 (a few samples of this study predate the infection). The sample titles of this study are shuffled in the database, so cell type and time point are left out; the donor was told from shared clones. The sequence joins TRBV12-3 or TRBV12-4 to TRBJ2-1, with 9 bases aligning to TRBD1. For the CDR3, the sequence is CASSSPEPGQGFYNEQFF. The nucleotides read TGTGCCAGCAGCTCCCCAGAACCGGGACAGGGTTTCTACAATGAGCAGTTCTTC.